These 30 T cell receptor beta chains were all obtained from the same sample, sequenced in a study of blood T cells in healthy people across ages. Alongside a J-beta primer mix, a sample-barcoded 5' primer served in a second PCR lasting 7 to 11 cycles. Via MiXCR, TCRdb re-called the 5' RACE reads, giving one row per CDR3 protein. Of some 1,000,000 distinct CDR3 sequences detected, approximately 26% appear once; the ten largest clones hold around 0.75%. These data were also reused for a study on T cells of mothers and their children.

Sequenced input: blood. These receptors were taken from a girl aged 2 to 9 in good health.

This clonotype was found a few times. The chain recombines TRBV10-3 with TRBJ1-2, with D hard to call. The CDR3 covers 13 residues. Trimming stripped 4 bases from V and 5 bases from J, with 11 bases between. Germline CDR1 ENHRY, CDR2 SYGVKD. The CDR3 reads CAISGESDYGYTF. The CDR3 region has the DNA TGTGCCATCAGTGGGGAGTCTGATTATGGCTACACCTTC.

The rearrangement uses TRBV2 and TRBJ2-5; D remains ambiguous. With the DNA end fitting TRBJ2-7 better, the J assignment may be wrong. Germline assignment: CDR1 SNHLY and CDR2 FYNNEI. The length of the CDR3 is 12 residues. The CDR3 protein is CASYGPDYEQYF. CDR3 sequence (DNA): TGTGCCAGCTATGGTCCTGACTACGAGCAGTACTTC.

This clonotype was observed a handful of times. This chain connects TRBV20-1 to TRBJ2-7; 8 bases align to TRBD1. This CDR3 spans 13 amino acids. The ends lost 4 bases at V and 3 bases at J; junction bases unmatched: 5. Germline assignment: CDR1 DFQATT and CDR2 SNEGSKA (reference sequence). The CDR3 protein is CSATRQGSYEQYF. The CDR3 region has the DNA TGCAGTGCTACTCGACAGGGGAGCTACGAGCAGTACTTC.

This clonotype was recorded a few times. The genes are TRBV4-1 and TRBJ2-4, with D possibly being TRBD2 (6 bases). The CDR3 runs to 15 residues. CDR1 is MGHRA, CDR2 YSYEKL, per germline. Trimming left V 0 bases short and J 6 bases short, with 12 bases between. This chain's CDR3 is CASSQEPKEGNIQYF. In DNA form, the CDR3 reads TGCGCCAGCAGCCAAGAGCCAAAGGAGGGAAACATTCAGTACTTC.

This clonotype has a handful of counts. This chain connects TRBV7-9 to TRBJ2-1, with no clear D. Between the trimmed V and J ends, which lost 1 base and 4 bases, there was a span of 11 bases. This CDR3 has 15 amino acids. Germline CDR1 SEHNR, CDR2 FQNEAQ (reference sequence). The CDR3 DNA reads TGTGCCAGCAGCTTAGAGGCGACCGTTTACAATGAGCAGTTCTTC. Encoded protein: CASSLEATVYNEQFF.

The J gene is TRBJ2-7, the V gene TRBV2; D possibly uses TRBD1 or TRBD2 (5 bases each). This CDR3 comprises 14 residues. Trimming stripped 5 bases from V and 7 bases from J, with 18 bases between. Germline loops: CDR1 SNHLY, CDR2 FYNNEI. In DNA, the CDR3 is TGTGCCAGCAGTTTGGGACGGATCACCGTTGAGCAGTACTTC. This sequence encodes CASSLGRITVEQYF.

The rearrangement links TRBV11-2 to TRBJ2-5; D not resolved. Germline loops: CDR1 SGHAT, CDR2 FQNNGV. Trimming removed 3 bases from V and 5 bases from J, with 7 bases in between. The CDR3 is 12 residues long. The CDR3 region is CASSFKVETQYF. The CDR3 DNA reads TGTGCCAGCAGCTTTAAAGTGGAGACCCAGTACTTC.

A few counts support this clonotype. The rearrangement uses TRBV7-9 and TRBJ2-3; 7 positions agree with TRBD2. The CDR3 consists of 13 residues. Per germline, CDR1 SEHNR and CDR2 FQNEAQ (reference sequence). J was trimmed by 6 bases and V by 5 bases; bases with no gene match: 5. CDR3 residues: CASSTSGTDTQYF. In DNA form, the CDR3 reads TGTGCCAGCAGCACAAGCGGGACTGATACGCAGTATTTT.

This clonotype was seen a handful of times. The chain is built from TRBV5-6 and TRBJ2-2; 7 bases line up with TRBD1. The CDR3 loop spans 15 amino acids. CDR1 and CDR2 from the germline V gene are SGHDT and YYEEEE. V was pared by 0 bases and J by 9 bases, with 8 bases of the junction left unmatched. The CDR3 region is CASSLVRGQTRELFF. The CDR3 DNA reads as TGTGCCAGCAGCTTGGTTAGGGGGCAGACCAGGGAGCTGTTTTTT.

The table lists this clonotype with a count of one. The chain joins TRBV2 to TRBJ2-5; D perhaps matches TRBD2 (5 bases). TRBJ2-7 matches the DNA end more closely, so the J call is doubtful. CDR3 length: 13 amino acids. CDR1 SNHLY and CDR2 FYNNEI come from the germline V gene. CDR3 sequence (DNA): TGTGCCAGCAGAGCGGAGAGCTCCTACGAGCAGTACTTC. This encodes CASRAESSYEQYF.

The chain's CDR3 is CASSYESSPQETQYF. Here the CDR3 DNA reads TGTGCCAGCAGTTACGAGTCCAGTCCTCAAGAGACCCAGTACTTC. This rearrangement joins TRBV6-5 to TRBJ2-5; D unresolved. Germline V gene data show CDR1 as MNHEY and CDR2 as SVGAGI. The CDR3 has 15 residues. V lost 2 bases and J 2 bases, leaving 12 bases between the germline ends.

V is TRBV7-3 and J is TRBJ2-3; D perhaps matches TRBD2 (6 bases). The CDR3 loop spans 16 amino acids. The V end lost 5 bases, the J end lost 3 bases, and 18 bases lay between the germline ends. The germline V gene encodes CDR1 SGHTA and CDR2 FQGTGA. In nucleotides, the CDR3 is TGTGCCAGCAGCCGCGGGGAGGCAGAGACGACAGATACGCAGTATTTT. Amino acids: CASSRGEAETTDTQYF.

The V gene is TRBV12-3 or TRBV12-4, the J gene TRBJ2-5; perhaps D is TRBD1 or TRBD2 (8 bases each). The CDR3 length is 15 residues. The V end lost 3 bases, the J end lost 5 bases, and 16 bases lay between the germline ends. This chain's CDR3 is CASSFDRGLGETQYF. The CDR3 DNA reads TGTGCCAGCAGTTTCGACAGGGGACTAGGGGAGACCCAGTACTTC.

This clonotype was seen a handful of times. The chain has TRBV5-1 and TRBJ1-4; TRBD1 might be the D (5 bases). This CDR3 region has 17 residues. CDR1 is SGHRS and CDR2 is YFSETQ in the germline V gene. The V end lost 4 bases, the J end lost 5 bases, and 21 bases lay between the germline ends. CDR3 region: CASSHTPDGAMNEKLFF. The CDR3 DNA reads as TGCGCCAGCAGCCATACTCCCGACGGGGCGATGAATGAAAAACTGTTTTTT.

This rearrangement joins TRBV29-1 to TRBJ1-2; 9 bases are shared with TRBD1. V shed 5 bases and J 7 bases; nucleotides not matched to a gene: 5. The CDR3 length is 12 residues. Looked up from germline, CDR1 is SQVTM and CDR2 is ANQGSEA. The CDR3 protein is CSVPGQGSGYTF. CDR3 DNA: TGCAGCGTTCCGGGACAGGGAAGTGGCTACACCTTC.

This clonotype was recorded only once. The CDR3 nucleotides are TGTGCCAGCGCCGAGGGGGCGGTCAATGAGCAGTTCTTC. As protein: CASAEGAVNEQFF. V and J are TRBV11-2 and TRBJ2-1; 7 bases line up with TRBD1. The ends lost 8 bases at V and 6 bases at J; junction bases unmatched: 7. Germline V lookup: CDR1 SGHAT, CDR2 FQNNGV. The CDR3 runs 13 residues.

This clonotype was detected a few times. The CDR3 region has the DNA TGTGCCAGCAGCCAAGAGGGGACTTACACCATATATTTT. It codes for CASSQEGTYTIYF. J is TRBJ1-3 and V is TRBV4-2, with D perhaps matching TRBD1 (5 bases). The CDR3 length is 13 residues. Germline CDR1 and CDR2: LGHNA and YNFKEQ. V was shortened by 0 bases and J by 8 bases, with 8 bases between the two germline ends.

This clonotype was seen a few times. The rearrangement links TRBV12-3 or TRBV12-4 to TRBJ1-6; D is unresolved. V shed 3 bases and J shed 6 bases, with 9 bases lying between them. This CDR3 comprises 14 residues. DNA for the CDR3: TGTGCCAGCAGTTTGCACATTCTTAATTCACCCCTCCACTTT. Protein sequence: CASSLHILNSPLHF.

This chain uses TRBV11-2 with TRBJ2-5, with 11 bases lining up with TRBD2. Germline lookup yields CDR1 SGHAT and CDR2 FQNNGV. With V trimmed by 3 bases and J by 9 bases, 9 bases remained unmatched. The length of the CDR3 is 15 residues. CDR3 nucleotide sequence: TGTGCCAGCAGCTTGTTGGTAGCGGGAGGGGAGGCCCAGTACTTC. This codes for CASSLLVAGGEAQYF.

This clonotype was counted only a few times. The chain carries TRBV24-1 and TRBJ2-5; D may correspond to TRBD1 or TRBD2 (6 bases each). Germline CDR1 and CDR2: KGHDR and SFDVKD. The CDR3 spans 15 residues. V was trimmed by 4 bases and J by 5 bases, leaving 16 bases between them. The CDR3 region is CATSDPGATGETQYF. The DNA of the CDR3 is TGTGCCACCAGTGACCCGGGGGCGACGGGTGAGACCCAGTACTTC.

The V call is TRBV4-1, the J call TRBJ2-2; D not resolved. This CDR3 contains 13 residues. V gave up 1 base and J gave up 7 bases, with 7 bases separating them. Germline V gene sequence: CDR1 MGHRA, CDR2 YSYEKL. CDR3 sequence (DNA): TGCGCCAGCAGCCAAGTCGGAAGCGGGGAGCTGTTTTTT. Translated: CASSQVGSGELFF.

This clonotype was counted a few times. The chain recombines TRBV7-2 with TRBJ2-3; D call uncertain. This CDR3 has 13 amino acids. The V end lost 2 bases, the J end lost 2 bases, and 5 bases lay between the germline ends. Looked up from germline, CDR1 is SGHTA and CDR2 is FQGNSA. This CDR3 is CASSLMTTDTQYF. The CDR3 nucleotides read TGTGCCAGCAGCTTAATGACCACAGATACGCAGTATTTT.

This clonotype appeared a few times. This chain links TRBV7-9 with TRBJ2-7; TRBD1 matches at 7 bases. The J segment lost 3 bases and the V segment lost 5 bases, leaving 7 bases of the junction unmatched. Germline CDR1 is SEHNR and CDR2 is FQNEAQ (reference sequence). CDR3 length: 14 residues. CDR3 residues: CASSHRDSDYEQYF. CDR3 DNA sequence: TGTGCCAGCAGCCACCGGGACAGCGACTACGAGCAGTACTTC.

The chain joins TRBV7-8 to TRBJ2-1, with TRBD2 matching 7 bases. CDR1 is SGHVS and CDR2 is FQNEAQ in the germline V gene. The CDR3 has 15 amino acids. Unmatched junction bases numbered 7, after V lost 5 bases and J lost 3 bases. The CDR3 loop is CASSPLGGGYNEQFF. The CDR3 coding sequence is TGTGCCAGCAGCCCCCTGGGGGGGGGCTACAATGAGCAGTTCTTC.

V and J are TRBV20-1 and TRBJ2-1; D not resolved. This CDR3 is 16 amino acids long. Trimming took off 0 bases at V and 0 bases at J, with 12 bases between the two ends. Looked up from germline, CDR1 is DFQATT and CDR2 is SNEGSKA (reference sequence). The CDR3 nucleotides are TGCAGTGCTAGAGATCTGGCGCACCGCTCCTACAATGAGCAGTTCTTC. This sequence encodes CSARDLAHRSYNEQFF.

This clonotype was seen a handful of times. The J gene is TRBJ1-2, the V gene TRBV12-3 or TRBV12-4; D is perhaps TRBD1 (6 bases). The CDR3 consists of 13 residues. Trimming removed 7 bases from V and 4 bases from J, with 13 bases in between. CDR3 loop: CASTPQGSYGYTF. Written as DNA, the CDR3 is TGTGCCAGCACCCCTCAGGGGAGCTATGGCTACACCTTC.

In its sample, this clonotype was seen a few times. The chain uses TRBV6-2 or TRBV6-3 and TRBJ2-3; D possibly uses TRBD1 or TRBD2 (5 bases each). Trimming removed 10 bases at V and 0 bases at J, with 17 bases between. Germline CDR1 is MNHEY and CDR2 is SVGEGT. The CDR3 is 15 residues long. This chain's CDR3 is CAIDPWGISTDTQYF. The CDR3 bases are TGTGCCATCGATCCATGGGGGATAAGCACAGATACGCAGTATTTT.

This clonotype was counted a few times. The chain combines TRBV3-1 with TRBJ2-5; 10 nucleotides match TRBD2. CDR1 is LGHDT and CDR2 is YNNKEL in the germline V gene (reference sequence). J gave up 7 bases and V 2 bases, and 10 bases lay outside the gene matches. This CDR3 region has 16 residues. CDR3 in amino acids: CASSQRWEREGPTQYF. The CDR3 nucleotides read TGTGCCAGCAGCCAAAGGTGGGAGCGGGAGGGCCCGACCCAGTACTTC.

This clonotype has just a few counts. J is TRBJ2-6 and V is TRBV28; D gene unclear. CDR1 is MDHEN and CDR2 is SYDVKM in the germline V gene. V lost 3 bases and J lost 4, with 10 bases in between. The CDR3 contains 15 residues. The CDR3 here is CASSLLEDGANVLTF. The CDR3 DNA sequence: TGTGCCAGCAGTTTGCTCGAGGACGGGGCCAACGTCCTGACTTTC.

This clonotype was detected a few times. The rearrangement links TRBV4-3 to TRBJ2-5; the match to TRBD2 covers 8 bases. The assigned J gene may be wrong: the sequence end matches TRBJ2-1 better. Germline CDR1 is LGHNA and CDR2 is YSLEER. The CDR3 sequence is 17 residues long. DNA for the CDR3: TGCGCCAGCAGCCCGGATCCGGGGGGGATAAGCTACAATGAGCAGTTCTTC. Translation gives CASSPDPGGISYNEQFF.